This T cell receptor beta chain was sequenced during a study of blood T cells in healthy people across ages. The study's findings and limits: Diversity estimated from one million T cells was considered an underestimate.

A second about 6 to 12 cycle PCR used barcoded and J-beta primers. Each of the samples gave a minimum of 3 million paired-end reads that contained CDR3. TCRdb fed the 5' RACE reads into MiXCR, producing one record per CDR3 protein. The sample has roughly 1.5 million distinct CDR3 sequences, approximately 43% seen once. Each donor was a healthy Caucasian individual from Russia, aged roughly 6 to 90. As regards this clonotype: What it binds is not known.

Germline CDR1 and CDR2: DFQATT and SNEGSKA (reference sequence). The CDR3 is 17 amino acids. J gave up 10 bases and V 0 bases, and 12 bases lay outside the gene matches. The source material was blood. The rearrangement links TRBV20-1 to TRBJ2-1, with 13 bases aligning to TRBD2. The TCR was taken from a woman aged 18 to 35 in good health. CDR3 sequence reads: CSARDPLTSGGAWEQFF. As DNA, the CDR3 is TGCAGTGCTAGAGATCCCCTCACTAGCGGGGGGGCCTGGGAGCAGTTCTTC.